These 17 T cell receptor beta chains were all obtained from the same sample, sequenced in a study of blood T cell repertoires in COVID-19. The data were produced by immunoSEQ multiplex PCR, yet TCRdb's version contains in-frame clones alone and is incomplete. The table lists approximately 150,000 clones, about 88% of them singletons. Sequencing was carried out using peripheral blood. These TCRs come from a human donor with COVID-19, enrolled during active disease. The donor label of this sample is uncertain.

The gene calls are TRBV30 and TRBJ1-5, with D possibly being TRBD1 (5 bases). CDR1 and CDR2 from the germline V gene are GTSNPN and SVGIG (reference sequence). V was cut by 0 bases and J by 5 bases, with 14 bases left in between. The CDR3 has 15 amino acids. The CDR3 is CAWSVRRGSYQPQHF. The DNA of the CDR3 is TGTGCCTGGAGTGTACGACGGGGGAGTTATCAGCCCCAGCATTTT.

The rearrangement uses TRBV18 and TRBJ2-7, with TRBD1 matching over 8 bases. The J segment lost 0 bases and the V segment lost 4 bases, leaving 8 bases of the junction unmatched. This CDR3 contains 16 residues. Germline CDR1 KGHSH, CDR2 LQKENI. CDR3 loop: CASSLQTGALSYEQYF. The CDR3 DNA is TGTGCCAGCTCACTGCAGACAGGGGCCCTCTCCTACGAGCAGTACTTC. Filled out from reference TRBV18 and TRBJ2-7, the complete variable domain reads NAGVMQNPRHLVRRRGQEARLRCSPMKGHSHVYWYRQLPEEGLKFMVYLQKENIIDESGMPKERFSAEFPKEGPSILRIQQVVRGDSAAYFCASSLQTGALSYEQYFGPGTRLTVT.

This chain links TRBV3-1 (or the pseudogene TRBV3-2) with TRBJ1-2; a possible D gene is TRBD1 (6 bases). CDR3 length equals 15 residues. CDR1 and CDR2 (germline): LGHDT, YNNKEL (reference sequence). V lost 4 bases, J lost 5 bases, and 17 bases lay in between. CDR3 bases: TGTGCCAGCAGCCCCGGGGGGGCGGAACCGTATGGCTACACCTTC. Its protein product is CASSPGGAEPYGYTF.

This chain connects TRBV4-1 to TRBJ1-1; TRBD1 matches 9 bases. J was trimmed by 7 bases and V by 3 bases; bases with no gene match: 12. Per germline, CDR1 MGHRA and CDR2 YSYEKL. This CDR3 is built from 16 residues. The DNA for the CDR3 is TGCGCCAGCAGCCACGTCCAGGGACAGGGTTTAGGTGAAGCTTTCTTT. Protein product: CASSHVQGQGLGEAFF.

The chain employs TRBV4-2 and TRBJ1-4; D unclear. Trimming shortened V by 6 bases and J by 8 bases, and 22 bases separated the two germline ends. The CDR3 contains 16 residues. The V gene's germline CDR1 is LGHNA and CDR2 YNFKEQ. The DNA for the CDR3 is TGTGCCAGCAGTCAAATCCATCTAGGGAGCGGGGAAAAACTGTTTTTT. Its protein product is CASSQIHLGSGEKLFF.

The chain joins TRBV24-1 to TRBJ2-4; a possible D gene is TRBD1 (8 bases). Germline V gives CDR1 KGHDR, CDR2 SFDVKD. CDR3 length: 14 residues. Trimming took off 7 bases at V and 3 bases at J, with 12 bases between the two ends. CDR3 amino acids: CATRDREGKNIQYF. The DNA for the CDR3 is TGTGCCACCAGGGACAGGGAGGGCAAAAACATTCAGTACTTC.

This clone was observed once. CDR3 protein: CASSPTRIAGNTIYF. The CDR3 coding sequence is TGTGCCAGCTCACCGACAAGGATTGCTGGAAACACCATATATTTT. The V gene is TRBV18, the J gene TRBJ1-3; D is ambiguous. Trimming stripped 3 bases from V and 2 bases from J, with 11 bases between. Germline lookup yields CDR1 KGHSH and CDR2 LQKENI. CDR3 length: 15 amino acids.

The V call is TRBV19, the J call TRBJ1-2; TRBD1 matches 11 bases. Germline CDR1 LNHDA, CDR2 SQIVND (reference sequence). J gave up 6 bases and V 3 bases, and 3 bases lay outside the gene matches. This CDR3 is built from 14 residues. The CDR3, as DNA: TGTGCCAGTAGTATGGGGACAGGGGGTAATGGCTACACCTTC. Translated, it gives CASSMGTGGNGYTF. The full variable domain, completed using reference TRBV19 and TRBJ1-2, is DGGITQSPKYLFRKEGQNVTLSCEQNLNHDAMYWYRQDPGQGLRLIYYSQIVNDFQKGDIAEGYSVSREKKESFPLTVTSAQKNPTAFYLCASSMGTGGNGYTFGSGTRLTVV.

V gene TRBV19 combines with J gene TRBJ1-5; TRBD1 is a possible D gene (5 bases). This CDR3 is built from 15 residues. V dropped 7 bases and J dropped 6 bases, with 19 bases sitting between them. Looked up from germline, CDR1 is LNHDA and CDR2 is SQIVND (reference sequence). CDR3 sequence (DNA): TGTGCCAGTACCCGGATGGGGGGAATTGGTCAGCCCCAGCATTTT. This encodes CASTRMGGIGQPQHF.

The chain recombines TRBV19 with TRBJ1-5, with TRBD1 identical over 7 bases. Germline CDR1 reads LNHDA; CDR2 reads SQIVND (reference sequence). J was trimmed by 6 bases and V by 2 bases; bases with no gene match: 10. This CDR3 spans 16 amino acids. The CDR3 DNA is TGTGCCAGTAGTATAAAAAGGGGGCCGGGGGCTCAGCCCCAGCATTTT. As protein: CASSIKRGPGAQPQHF.

The gene calls are TRBV6-1 and TRBJ2-7; perhaps TRBD2 as D (6 bases). Trimming stripped 0 bases from V and 6 bases from J, with 15 bases between. The CDR3 consists of 15 residues. In germline, CDR1 is MNHNS, CDR2 SASEGT. CDR3 region: CASSEAVAVNGEQYF. DNA for the CDR3: TGTGCCAGCAGTGAAGCCGTAGCGGTGAATGGCGAGCAGTACTTC.

This clone has a single count. The V and J genes are TRBV4-1 and TRBJ2-5; 9 bases align to TRBD2. Trimming cost V 1 base and J 4 bases; bases outside gene matches: 7. This CDR3 is built from 16 residues. The germline CDR1 and CDR2 sequences are MGHRA and YSYEKL. CDR3 in DNA: TGCGCCAGCAGCCAAGGGGTTAGCGGGAGACGAGAGACCCAGTACTTC. Translated: CASSQGVSGRRETQYF.

The V call is TRBV6-5, the J call TRBJ1-2; D gene uncertain. The CDR3 has 14 residues. Germline V lookup: CDR1 MNHEY, CDR2 SVGAGI. V lost 5 bases and J 3 bases, leaving 13 bases between the germline ends. CDR3 nucleotide sequence: TGTGCCAGCAGTACGTCTCCGGAGCACTATGGCTACACCTTC. It yields the protein CASSTSPEHYGYTF.

This chain connects TRBV7-9 to TRBJ1-6; the D gene is possibly TRBD1 (6 bases). Deletions cut 5 bases from V and 7 bases from J, with 15 bases between. Germline CDR1 and CDR2: SEHNR and FQNEAQ (reference sequence). CDR3 size: 15 residues. The CDR3 DNA reads as TGTGCCAGCAGCATCACAGTCCAGGGGAATTCACCCCTCCACTTT. It specifies CASSITVQGNSPLHF.

This sequence joins TRBV6-5 and TRBJ1-5, with 8 bases identical to TRBD1. Trimming took 5 bases from V and 9 from J; bases not matched to a gene: 9. CDR1 is MNHEY and CDR2 is SVGAGI in the germline V gene. The CDR3 is 14 amino acids. In DNA form, the CDR3 reads TGTGCCAGCAGTACTCAGGGGGCCGACCGGCCCCAGCATTTT. This gives the protein CASSTQGADRPQHF.

This clone was seen just once. V and J are TRBV6-1 and TRBJ1-2, with TRBD1 matching over 9 bases. The ends lost 3 bases at V and 3 bases at J; junction bases unmatched: 11. This CDR3 contains 17 residues. Germline V gene data show CDR1 as MNHNS and CDR2 as SASEGT. CDR3 in DNA: TGTGCCAGCAGTGATGCGACTGGGACAGGGCGTGACTATGGCTACACCTTC. Translation: CASSDATGTGRDYGYTF.

This CDR3 reads CASSSFPEKLFF. The CDR3 DNA reads TGTGCCAGTAGCAGTTTCCCCGAAAAACTGTTTTTT. The V gene is TRBV2, the J gene TRBJ1-4; no reliable D call. Per the germline V gene, CDR1 is SNHLY and CDR2 is FYNNEI. With 9 bases removed from V and 8 bases from J, the gap between germline ends came to 13 bases. CDR3 length: 12 residues. The variable domain in full, with the rest retrieved from reference TRBV2 and TRBJ1-4, is EPEVTQTPSHQVTQMGQEVILRCVPISNHLYFYWYRQILGQKVEFLVSFYNNEISEKSEIFDDQFSVERPDGSNFTLKIRSTKLEDSAMYFCASSSFPEKLFFGSGTQLSVL.